The present entry profiles one T cell receptor (beta chain) with its context. Its antigen remains unknown. Time point of the sample: healthy volunteer bleed at 6 weeks. The total RNA was obtained from whole blood that was not fractionated. The CDR3 has 14 amino acids. Trimming removed 6 bases from V and 6 bases from J; junction bases left unmatched: 10. In the study's own analysis: Sample-level TCR yields exhibited a median of around 100,000, with a range of about 23,224 to 700,000. Via MiXCR, TCRdb re-called the RACE reads, giving one row per CDR3 protein. The V and J calls and clone size are TCRdb's, not the authors'. The sample consists of fewer than 100,000 distinct CDR3 sequences, around 9.3% of them appearing once. This record comes from a study of human T cells and chemical hapten exposure. Study context: Per-sample variation in TCR yield stemmed mainly from small pooled library volume differences.

Broader study findings: High-frequency TCRs, those above 1 in 1000, stayed the same after DPC sensitization.

The sample taken for sequencing was whole blood. This sequence originates from a female donor in good health. Some clones in this sample may be carry-over from other donors' samples. The chain combines TRBV12-3 or TRBV12-4 with TRBJ2-7, with 8 bases matching TRBD1. CDR3 region: CASSRQGSTSEQYF. Here the CDR3 DNA reads TGTGCCAGCAGCCGACAGGGGAGTACGAGCGAGCAGTACTTC.